This TCR beta chain was captured in a study of blood T cells in healthy people across ages. A second PCR of roughly 7 to 11 cycles used a sample-barcoded 5' primer and a J-beta primer mix. TCRdb passed the 5' RACE reads through MiXCR, listing each CDR3 protein once. The profile covers 1.5 million to 2 million distinct CDR3 sequences, with roughly two fifths appearing a single time and 23% taken by the ten largest. What was sequenced was blood. This receptor was obtained from a human donor in good health.

CDR3 sequence reads: CATSRVSGQMNTEAFF. CDR3 DNA sequence: TGTGCCACCAGCAGAGTTTCCGGACAAATGAACACTGAAGCTTTCTTT. The chain couples TRBV15 to TRBJ1-1, with TRBD1 as a possible D gene (5 bases). Trimming shortened V by 1 base and J by 0 bases, and 12 bases separated the two germline ends. The CDR3 runs to 16 residues. The germline CDR1 and CDR2 sequences are LNHNV and YYDKDF (reference sequence). Based on the CDR3 plus reference TRBV15 and TRBJ1-1, the full variable domain is DAMVIQNPRYQVTQFGKPVTLSCSQTLNHNVMYWYQQKSSQAPKLLFHYYDKDFNNEADTPDNFQSRRPNTSFCFLDIRSPGLGDTAMYLCATSRVSGQMNTEAFFGQGTRLTVV.